These 2 T cell receptor beta chains share one sample of origin, sequenced in a study of cytomegalovirus exposure and HLA in healthy donors. 60 Vbeta and 13 Jbeta primers were used in PCR. The protocol was immunoSEQ multiplex PCR, while the TCRdb copy is restricted to in-frame clones and leaves out a portion. The sample has around 130,000 clones, 70% to 85% seen once. Sequencing was performed on PBMCs. The receptor source for this set is a man between 45 and 60 years old in good health and CMV-seronegative.

V gene TRBV2 combines with J gene TRBJ2-2; the match to TRBD2 covers 9 bases. From germline, CDR1 is SNHLY and CDR2 FYNNEI. The CDR3 runs 16 residues. The V gene end was trimmed by 4 bases and the J gene end by 7 bases; junction bases not matched to a gene: 10. CDR3 DNA: TGTGCCAGCAGTGCCGAGCGGGGGGCCGGTGGCGGGGAGCTGTTTTTT. Translation gives CASSAERGAGGGELFF.

This chain links TRBV7-2 with TRBJ1-2; TRBD1 is a possible D gene (5 bases). V was clipped by 8 bases and J by 6 bases, with 22 bases between them. The length of the CDR3 is 15 residues. Germline CDR1 is SGHTA and CDR2 is FQGNSA. The CDR3 DNA is TGTGCCAGCGGCCAGAGGGCGGGACTAGAAAATGGCTACACCTTC. Encoded protein: CASGQRAGLENGYTF.